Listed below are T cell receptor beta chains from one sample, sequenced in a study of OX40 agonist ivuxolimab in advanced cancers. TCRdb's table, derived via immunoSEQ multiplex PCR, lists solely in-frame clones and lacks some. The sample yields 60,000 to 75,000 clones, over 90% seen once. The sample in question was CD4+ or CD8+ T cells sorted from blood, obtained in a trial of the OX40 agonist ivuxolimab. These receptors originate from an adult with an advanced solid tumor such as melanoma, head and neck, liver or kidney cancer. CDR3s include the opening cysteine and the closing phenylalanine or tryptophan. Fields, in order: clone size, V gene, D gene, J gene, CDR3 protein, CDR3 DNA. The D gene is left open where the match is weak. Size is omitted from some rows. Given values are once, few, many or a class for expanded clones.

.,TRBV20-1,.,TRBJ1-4,CSITLREKLFF,TGCAGTATCACCCTCAGGGAAAAACTGTTTTTT
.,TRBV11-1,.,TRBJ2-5,CASSLPSVGETQYF,TGTGCCAGCAGCTTACCGTCAGTTGGAGAGACCCAGTACTTC
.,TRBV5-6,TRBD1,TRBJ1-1,CVSSFGTDTEAFF,TGTGTCAGCAGCTTTGGGACAGACACTGAAGCTTTCTTT
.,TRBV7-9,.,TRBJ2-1,CASSLPPGLSNEQFF,TGTGCCAGCAGCTTACCCCCGGGACTCTCAAATGAGCAGTTCTTC
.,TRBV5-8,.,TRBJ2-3,CASSLSTDTQYF,TGTGCCAGCAGCTTGAGCACAGATACGCAGTATTTT
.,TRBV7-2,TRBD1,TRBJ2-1,CAIIDRVKSSEQFF,TGTGCCATTATAGACAGGGTGAAAAGCAGTGAGCAGTTCTTC
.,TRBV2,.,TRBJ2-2,CASSLYGATGELFF,TGTGCCAGCAGTTTGTACGGTGCCACCGGGGAGCTGTTTTTT
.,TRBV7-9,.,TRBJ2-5,CASSLPIVGLNQETQYF,TGTGCCAGCAGCTTACCGATCGTAGGACTGAACCAAGAGACCCAGTACTTC
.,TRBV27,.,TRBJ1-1,CASTPSGWVNTEAFF,TGTGCCAGCACCCCCTCCGGGTGGGTGAACACTGAAGCTTTCTTT
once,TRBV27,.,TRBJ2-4,CASSLSPYGMGGAKNIQYF,TGTGCCAGCAGTTTATCCCCTTATGGGATGGGAGGAGCCAAAAACATTCAGTACTTC
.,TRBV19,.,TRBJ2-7,CASSLTFMDSYEQYF,TGTGCCAGTAGTCTAACGTTTATGGATTCCTACGAGCAGTACTTC
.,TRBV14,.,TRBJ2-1,CASSQDPYGNEQFF,TGTGCCAGCAGCCAAGATCCATACGGCAATGAGCAGTTCTTC
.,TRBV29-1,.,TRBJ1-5,CSVSMGNQPQHF,TGCAGCGTTTCGATGGGGAACCAGCCCCAGCATTTT
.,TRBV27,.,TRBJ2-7,CASSLSVVPYEQYF,TGTGCCAGCAGTTTATCGGTAGTCCCCTACGAGCAGTACTTC
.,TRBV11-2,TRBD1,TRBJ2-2,CASSLGQGANTGELFF,TGTGCCAGCAGCTTGGGCCAGGGGGCGAACACCGGGGAGCTGTTTTTT
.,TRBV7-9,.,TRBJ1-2,CASSLILGQDGYTF,TGTGCCAGCAGCTTAATTTTGGGGCAGGATGGCTACACCTTC